The 3 T cell receptor beta chains given below trace back to one sample, sequenced in a study of T cell changes during pregnancy in multiple sclerosis. The repertoire was sequenced with immunoSEQ multiplex PCR; TCRdb's copy has only in-frame clones and lacks some. Of 50,000 to 55,000 clones listed, about nine tenths are singletons. The sample was CD4+ T cells from peripheral blood mononuclear cells, taken in the third trimester of pregnancy. All receptors come from a female donor with multiple sclerosis, enrolled in a pregnancy study.

The chain recombines TRBV6-1 with TRBJ2-7; D perhaps matches TRBD1 (6 bases). CDR1 is MNHNS and CDR2 is SASEGT in the germline V gene. The CDR3 has 11 amino acids. Deletions cut 5 bases from V and 7 bases from J, with 9 bases between. The CDR3 DNA reads as TGTGCCAGCAGTAACAGGGTGGAGCAGTACTTC. This sequence encodes CASSNRVEQYF.

V usage is TRBV5-1 and J usage is TRBJ1-5; tentative D call: TRBD1 (5 bases). Trimming shortened V by 3 bases and J by 4 bases, and 17 bases separated the two germline ends. The CDR3 runs to 16 residues. Per the germline V gene, CDR1 is SGHRS and CDR2 is YFSETQ. DNA of the CDR3: TGCGCCAGCAGCTGGGCCGCCAGGGTCGGAAATCAGCCCCAGCATTTT. It codes for CASSWAARVGNQPQHF.

The rearrangement joins TRBV7-8 to TRBJ1-1; D is uncertain. The CDR3 extends over 17 amino acids. V lost 1 base and J 4 bases, leaving 19 bases between the germline ends. In germline, CDR1 is SGHVS, CDR2 FQNEAQ. CDR3 DNA sequence: TGTGCCAGCAGCTTAGTTGTGTCGGGATCGTTTTTCACTGAAGCTTTCTTT. This codes for CASSLVVSGSFFTEAFF. Full variable domain (missing parts from reference TRBV7-8 and TRBJ1-1): GAGVSQSPRYKVAKRGQDVALRCDPISGHVSLFWYQQALGQGPEFLTYFQNEAQLDKSGLPSDRFFAERPEGSVSTLKIQRTQQEDSAVYLCASSLVVSGSFFTEAFFGQGTRLTVV.